This TCR beta chain was retrieved from a study of technical replicates of blood from several donors. Some clones are missing from TCRdb's copy, which holds only in-frame ones; the method was immunoSEQ multiplex PCR. The sample consists of approximately 75,000 clones, approximately 78% of them appearing once. This clone showed up just once. The V end lost 5 bases, the J end lost 7 bases, and 11 bases lay between the germline ends. The length of the CDR3 is 12 residues. Germline V gene sequence: CDR1 MDHEN, CDR2 SYDVKM. The sequence came from a human donor in good health. Some clones in this sample may be carry-over from other donors' samples. The gene calls are TRBV28 and TRBJ1-2, with D perhaps TRBD1 (5 bases). Sequencing was carried out using PBMCs. DNA of the CDR3: TGTGCCAGCAGTCCACAGGTGCTTGGCTACACCTTC. This sequence encodes CASSPQVLGYTF.